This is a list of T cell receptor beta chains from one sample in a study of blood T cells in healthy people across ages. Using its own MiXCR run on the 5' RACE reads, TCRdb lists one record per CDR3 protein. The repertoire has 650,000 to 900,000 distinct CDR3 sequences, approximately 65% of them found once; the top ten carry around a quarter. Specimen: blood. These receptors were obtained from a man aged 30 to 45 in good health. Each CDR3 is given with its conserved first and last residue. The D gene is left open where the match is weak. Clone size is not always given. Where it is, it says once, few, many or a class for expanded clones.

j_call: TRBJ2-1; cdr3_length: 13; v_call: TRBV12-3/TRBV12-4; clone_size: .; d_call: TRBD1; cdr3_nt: TGTGCCAGCAGGGGACAGGGAAGTGGTGAGCAGTTCTTC; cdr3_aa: CASRGQGSGEQFF
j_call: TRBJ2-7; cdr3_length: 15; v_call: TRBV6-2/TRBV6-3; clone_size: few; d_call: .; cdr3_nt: TGTGCCAGCAGTTACTCCGGACAGCGAGCCTACGAGCAGTACTTC; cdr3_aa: CASSYSGQRAYEQYF
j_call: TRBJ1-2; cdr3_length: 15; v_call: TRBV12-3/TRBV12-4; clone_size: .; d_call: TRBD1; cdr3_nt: TGTGCCAGCAGTTCCGGACAGGCAGAATTCTATGGCTACACCTTC; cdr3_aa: CASSSGQAEFYGYTF
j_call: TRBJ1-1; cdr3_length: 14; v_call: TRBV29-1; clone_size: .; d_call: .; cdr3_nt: TGCAGCGCCGCGCCCTCGGGACCGAACACTGAAGCTTTCTTT; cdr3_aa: CSAAPSGPNTEAFF
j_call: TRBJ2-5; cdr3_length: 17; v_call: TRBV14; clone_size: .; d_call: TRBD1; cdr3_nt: TGTGCCAGCAGTGACACTGTACGGGGACAGGGGAAAGAGACCCAGTACTTC; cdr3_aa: CASSDTVRGQGKETQYF
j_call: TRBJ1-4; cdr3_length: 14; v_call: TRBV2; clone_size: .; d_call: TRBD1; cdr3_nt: TGTGCCAGCAATCCTTGGGACAGGGATTGGAAACTGTTTTTT; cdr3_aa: CASNPWDRDWKLFF
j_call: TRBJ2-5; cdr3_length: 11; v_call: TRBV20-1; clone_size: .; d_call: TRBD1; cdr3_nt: TGCAGTCAGGGACAGCAAGAGACCCAGTACTTC; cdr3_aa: CSQGQQETQYF
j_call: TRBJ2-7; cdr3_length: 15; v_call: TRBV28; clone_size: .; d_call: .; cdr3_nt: TGTGCCAGCAGCCCATGGAGGGGGGCCACGTACGAGCAGTACTTC; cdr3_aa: CASSPWRGATYEQYF
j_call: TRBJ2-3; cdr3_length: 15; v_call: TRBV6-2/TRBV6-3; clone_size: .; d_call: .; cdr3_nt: TGTGCCAGCAGTTACGAGGGGAGAGGCACAGATACGCAGTATTTT; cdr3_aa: CASSYEGRGTDTQYF
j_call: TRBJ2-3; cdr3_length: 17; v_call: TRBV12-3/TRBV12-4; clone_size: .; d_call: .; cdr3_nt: TGTGCCAGCAGTTTTCCCCGGGACCCGACTAGCACAGATACGCAGTATTTT; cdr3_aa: CASSFPRDPTSTDTQYF
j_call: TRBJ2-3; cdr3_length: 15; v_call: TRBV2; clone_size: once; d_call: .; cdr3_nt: TGTGCCAGCAGTGACCGAGGCTTTGGGACAGATACGCAGTATTTT; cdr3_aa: CASSDRGFGTDTQYF
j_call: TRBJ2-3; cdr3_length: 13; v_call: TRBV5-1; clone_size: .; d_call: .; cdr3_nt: TGCGCCAGCACTGGGGGATTTACAGATACGCAGTATTTT; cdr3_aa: CASTGGFTDTQYF
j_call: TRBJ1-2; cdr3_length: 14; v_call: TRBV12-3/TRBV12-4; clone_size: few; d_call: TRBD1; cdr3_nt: TGTGCCATACCTGGGGACAGCAATTACTATGGCTACACCTTC; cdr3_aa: CAIPGDSNYYGYTF
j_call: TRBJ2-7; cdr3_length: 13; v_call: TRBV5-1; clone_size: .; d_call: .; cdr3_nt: TGCGCCAGCAGCTGGGGCCAGGGTCGTGAGCAGTACTTC; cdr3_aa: CASSWGQGREQYF
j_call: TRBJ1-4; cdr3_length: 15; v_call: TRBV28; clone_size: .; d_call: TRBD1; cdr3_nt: TGTGCCAGCCTCGATAGCGGGACAGGGAGTGAAAAACTGTTTTTT; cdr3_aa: CASLDSGTGSEKLFF
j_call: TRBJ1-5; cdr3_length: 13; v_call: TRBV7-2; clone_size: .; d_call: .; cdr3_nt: TGTGCCAGCAGCATGACAGGCCAAGAGCCCCAGCATTTT; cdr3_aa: CASSMTGQEPQHF
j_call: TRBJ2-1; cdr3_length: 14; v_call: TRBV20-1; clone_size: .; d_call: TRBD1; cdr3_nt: TGCAGTGCTGGGGACAGGGGGGTTTACAATGAGCAGTTCTTC; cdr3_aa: CSAGDRGVYNEQFF
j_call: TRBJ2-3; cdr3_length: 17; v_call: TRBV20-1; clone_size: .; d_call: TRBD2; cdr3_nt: TGCAGTGCTAGAGCCGGGACTAGCGGGGGGTTAAGGGATACGCAGTATTTT; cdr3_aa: CSARAGTSGGLRDTQYF
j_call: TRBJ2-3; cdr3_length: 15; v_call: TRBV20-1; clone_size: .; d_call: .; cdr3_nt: TGCGGTGCGCAAGACCGGGACCGAGTCACAGATACGCAGTATTTT; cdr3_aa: CGAQDRDRVTDTQYF
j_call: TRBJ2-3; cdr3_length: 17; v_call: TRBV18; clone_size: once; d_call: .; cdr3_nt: TGTGCCAGCTCAAGTTCTGACCCGGAACTTTCCACAGATACGCAGTATTTT; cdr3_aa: CASSSSDPELSTDTQYF
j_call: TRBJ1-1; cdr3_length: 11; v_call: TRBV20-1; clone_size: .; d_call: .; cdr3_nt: TGCAGTGCTAGAATACAGCATGAAGCTTTCTTT; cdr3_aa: CSARIQHEAFF
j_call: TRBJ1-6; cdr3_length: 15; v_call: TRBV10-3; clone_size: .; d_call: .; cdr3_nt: TGTGCCATCAGTGAGTACGGCATCAAAAATTCACCCCTCCACTTT; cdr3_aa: CAISEYGIKNSPLHF
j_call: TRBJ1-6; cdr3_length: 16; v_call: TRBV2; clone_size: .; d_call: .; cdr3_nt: TGTGCCAGCAGTACTACAGGGCTGAGGGATAATTCACCCCTCCACTTT; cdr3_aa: CASSTTGLRDNSPLHF
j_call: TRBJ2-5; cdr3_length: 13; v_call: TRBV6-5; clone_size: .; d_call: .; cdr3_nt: TGTGCCAGCCAGGCGGAGGCCCAAGAGACCCAGTACTTC; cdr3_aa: CASQAEAQETQYF
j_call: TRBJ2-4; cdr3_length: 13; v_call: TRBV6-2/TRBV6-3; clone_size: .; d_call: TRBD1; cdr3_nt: TGTGCCAGCAGCTCGGGACAGGACCACGCGCAGTACTTC; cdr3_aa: CASSSGQDHAQYF
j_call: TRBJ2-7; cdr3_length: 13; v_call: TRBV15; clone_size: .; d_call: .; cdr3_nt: TGTGCCACCAGCAGAGTCGGGGTTTACGAGCAGTACTTC; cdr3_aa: CATSRVGVYEQYF
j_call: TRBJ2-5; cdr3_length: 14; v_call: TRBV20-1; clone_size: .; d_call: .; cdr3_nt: TGCAGTGCTAGACAGGAGGGAGGTCAAGAGACCCAGTACTTC; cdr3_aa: CSARQEGGQETQYF
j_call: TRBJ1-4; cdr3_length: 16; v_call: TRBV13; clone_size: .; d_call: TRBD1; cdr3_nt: TGTGCCAGCAGCCACCCCACAGGGGGCAAAAATGAAAAACTGTTTTTT; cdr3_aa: CASSHPTGGKNEKLFF
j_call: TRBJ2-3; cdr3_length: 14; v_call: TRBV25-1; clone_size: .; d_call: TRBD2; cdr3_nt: TGTGCCAGCGGGCCGGGGGGGCGCACAGATACGCAGTATTTT; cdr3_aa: CASGPGGRTDTQYF
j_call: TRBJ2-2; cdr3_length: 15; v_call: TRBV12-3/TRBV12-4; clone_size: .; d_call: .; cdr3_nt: TGTGCCAGCAGTTTAGTAGGGGGTTTCCCCGGGGAGCTGTTTTTT; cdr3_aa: CASSLVGGFPGELFF
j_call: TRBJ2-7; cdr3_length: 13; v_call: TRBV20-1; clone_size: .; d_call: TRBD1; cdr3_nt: TGCAGTGTCCCAGGACAGGGGCGGAACGAGCAGTACTTC; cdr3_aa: CSVPGQGRNEQYF
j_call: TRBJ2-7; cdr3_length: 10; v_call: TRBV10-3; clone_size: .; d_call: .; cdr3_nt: TGTGCCATCAATGACAGAGAGCAGTACTTC; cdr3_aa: CAINDREQYF
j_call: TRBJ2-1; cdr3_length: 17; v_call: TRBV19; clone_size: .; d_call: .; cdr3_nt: TGTGCCAGTAGTATAGATGCCCCCGCACTCTCCTACAATGAGCAGTTCTTC; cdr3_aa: CASSIDAPALSYNEQFF
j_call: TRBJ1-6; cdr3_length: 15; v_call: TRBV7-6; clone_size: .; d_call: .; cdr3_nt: TGTGCCAGCAGCTCCGGTGCGGAAATGAATTCACCCCTCCACTTT; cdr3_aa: CASSSGAEMNSPLHF
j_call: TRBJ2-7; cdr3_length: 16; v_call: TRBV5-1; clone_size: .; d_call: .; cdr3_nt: TGCGCCAGCAGCTATGGCGGTGGGACGGGTACCTACGAGCAGTACTTC; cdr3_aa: CASSYGGGTGTYEQYF
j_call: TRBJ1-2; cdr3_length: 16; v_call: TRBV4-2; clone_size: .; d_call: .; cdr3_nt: TGTGCCAGCAGCCAAGATAGGATCCAGACTAACTATGGCTACACCTTC; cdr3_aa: CASSQDRIQTNYGYTF
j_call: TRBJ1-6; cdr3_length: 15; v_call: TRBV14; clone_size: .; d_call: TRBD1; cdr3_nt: TGTGCCAGCAGCCTCGTAGAGACAGGGTCCTCACCCCTCCACTTT; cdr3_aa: CASSLVETGSSPLHF
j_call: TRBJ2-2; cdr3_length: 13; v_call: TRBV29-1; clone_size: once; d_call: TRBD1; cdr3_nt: TGCAGCGTTGACCCAGGGGGAACCGGGGAGCTGTTTTTT; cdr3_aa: CSVDPGGTGELFF
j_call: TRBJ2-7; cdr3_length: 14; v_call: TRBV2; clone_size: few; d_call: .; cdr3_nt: TGTGCCAGCACTCACGGACGACTCTCCTACGAGCAGTACTTC; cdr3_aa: CASTHGRLSYEQYF
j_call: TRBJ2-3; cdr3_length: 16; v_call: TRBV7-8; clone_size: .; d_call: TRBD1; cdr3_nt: TGTGCCAGCAGCTCCGGGACAGTTGATCGCACAGATACGCAGTATTTT; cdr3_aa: CASSSGTVDRTDTQYF
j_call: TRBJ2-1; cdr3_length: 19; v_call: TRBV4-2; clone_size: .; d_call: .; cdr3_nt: TGTGCCAGCAGCCAAGTTCGGTTGGGACGGGGGGCCAGAGGTAATGAGCAGTTCTTC; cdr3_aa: CASSQVRLGRGARGNEQFF
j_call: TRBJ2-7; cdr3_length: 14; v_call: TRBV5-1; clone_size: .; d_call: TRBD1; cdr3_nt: TGCGCCAGCAGCTACGACAGGGGGCGTCTCGAGCAGTACTTC; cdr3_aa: CASSYDRGRLEQYF